What follows are 23 T cell receptor beta chains derived from one specimen sequenced in a study of T cell responses to AZD1222 COVID-19 vaccine. Clones were sequenced by immunoSEQ multiplex PCR, and TCRdb holds only the in-frame ones, with some missing. This table holds about 150,000 clones, about nine tenths found once. The sequencing used peripheral blood, collected 28 days after the second AZD1222 dose. Source of these receptors: an adult who received the AZD1222 COVID-19 vaccine.

This clone was seen only a few times. This chain links TRBV4-2 with TRBJ2-7, with D unclear. Germline CDR1 reads LGHNA; CDR2 reads YNFKEQ. Trimming removed 0 bases from V and 4 bases from J, with 7 bases in between. This CDR3 spans 13 amino acids. CDR3 region: CASSQDLEYEQYF. The DNA for the CDR3 is TGTGCCAGCAGCCAAGACTTAGAGTACGAGCAGTACTTC.

J is TRBJ2-7 and V is TRBV30; 8 bases match TRBD1. After removal of 1 base from V and 12 bases from J, the junction contained 5 bases not matched to a gene. Germline CDR1 reads GTSNPN; CDR2 reads SVGIG (reference sequence). This CDR3 has 11 amino acids. The CDR3: CAWSAGGSWYF. CDR3 DNA: TGTGCCTGGAGTGCAGGGGGCTCTTGGTACTTC.

The J gene is TRBJ2-1, the V gene TRBV4-2, with 11 nucleotides matching TRBD2. The CDR3 covers 16 residues. The V gene's germline CDR1 is LGHNA and CDR2 YNFKEQ. With V trimmed by 1 base and J by 10 bases, 9 bases remained unmatched. The CDR3 reads CASSQGLAGIQGEQFF. The CDR3 DNA reads TGTGCCAGCAGCCAAGGACTAGCGGGGATCCAGGGGGAGCAGTTCTTC.

The gene calls are TRBV7-3 and TRBJ1-2; D gene uncertain. The germline V gene encodes CDR1 SGHTA and CDR2 FQGTGA. The CDR3 sequence is 12 residues long. V lost 1 base and J 8 bases, leaving 8 bases between the germline ends. This CDR3 reads CASSLNGEGYTF. CDR3 DNA sequence: TGTGCCAGCAGCTTAAACGGGGAAGGCTACACCTTC.

J is TRBJ1-5 and V is TRBV9, with D maybe TRBD1 (6 bases). The CDR3 spans 14 residues. Trimming took off 0 bases at V and 5 bases at J, with 9 bases between the two ends. Germline V lookup: CDR1 SGDLS, CDR2 YYNGEE. The CDR3 protein is CASSVEQGDQPQHF. The CDR3 nucleotides read TGTGCCAGCAGCGTAGAACAGGGCGATCAGCCCCAGCATTTT.

V is TRBV7-2 and J is TRBJ2-7, with 9 nucleotides matching TRBD1. CDR1 and CDR2 (germline): SGHTA, FQGNSA. The CDR3 runs to 15 residues. The J segment lost 5 bases and the V segment lost 4 bases, leaving 9 bases of the junction unmatched. In DNA form, the CDR3 reads TGTGCCAGCAGCTGGATGGGGACAGGGACCAACGAGCAGTACTTC. Protein sequence: CASSWMGTGTNEQYF.

About this clone: Other DNA sequences of this sample code for an identical CDR3. The chain links TRBV12-3 or TRBV12-4 to TRBJ2-3; D is uncertain. CDR3 length: 11 residues. Trimming removed 3 bases at V and 6 bases at J, with 4 bases between. CDR3 loop: CASSFRDTQYF. In nucleotides, the CDR3 is TGTGCCAGCAGTTTTCGGGATACGCAGTATTTT.

The gene calls are TRBV28 and TRBJ1-2; 7 bases agree with TRBD1. Germline lookup yields CDR1 MDHEN and CDR2 SYDVKM. The V and J ends lost 8 bases and 12 bases, in that order; junction bases with no gene match: 12. This CDR3 has 12 amino acids. The CDR3 coding sequence is TGTGCCAGCCGTCATAGACAGGGACCTGACACCTTC. Its protein product is CASRHRQGPDTF.

The CDR3 DNA reads TGTGCCAGCAGTATCGGGACGGGTGAGCAGTACTTC. Translation gives CASSIGTGEQYF. The chain recombines TRBV12-3 or TRBV12-4 with TRBJ2-7; D could derive from TRBD1 or TRBD2 (5 bases each). V lost 5 bases to trimming and J lost 7 bases, with 12 bases between them. The CDR3 length is 12 residues.

J is TRBJ1-2 and V is TRBV28; TRBD1 agrees at 8 bases. Germline CDR1 and CDR2: MDHEN and SYDVKM. With 10 bases clipped from V and 12 bases from J, the junction kept 10 bases outside the gene matches. The CDR3 totals 11 residues. Here the CDR3 DNA reads TGTGCCATTAAGACAGGGGTCGGAGACACCTTC. Its protein is CAIKTGVGDTF.

This chain uses TRBV27 with TRBJ2-7; D gene ambiguous. Germline lookup yields CDR1 MNHEY and CDR2 SMNVEV (reference sequence). CDR3 length: 16 amino acids. The V gene lost 2 bases and the J gene lost 3 bases, with 17 bases spanning the gap. The CDR3 DNA sequence: TGTGCCAGCAGTTTAAAGGCGCGGCAGGAGCACTACGAGCAGTACTTC. Protein product: CASSLKARQEHYEQYF.

The gene calls are TRBV7-2 and TRBJ2-7; a possible D gene is TRBD2 (5 bases). This CDR3 has 13 residues. The V and J ends lost 5 bases and 7 bases respectively, with 15 bases between them. In germline, CDR1 is SGHTA, CDR2 FQGNSA. CDR3 DNA sequence: TGTGCCAGCAGCCTGATGCAGGACTTTGAGCAGTACTTC. It specifies CASSLMQDFEQYF.

The J gene is TRBJ1-4, the V gene TRBV5-1, with TRBD1 matching over 9 bases. The CDR3 spans 15 residues. From germline, CDR1 is SGHRS and CDR2 YFSETQ. Trimming took 5 bases from V and 5 from J; bases not matched to a gene: 7. This CDR3 reads CASSTIGTGNEKLFF. The CDR3, as DNA: TGCGCCAGCAGTACCATAGGGACAGGGAATGAAAAACTGTTTTTT.

The rearrangement uses TRBV7-8 and TRBJ2-1; 12 positions match TRBD2. The CDR3 has 16 residues. In germline, CDR1 is SGHVS, CDR2 FQNEAQ. Trimming cost V 1 base and J 10 bases; bases outside gene matches: 8. In DNA, the CDR3 is TGTGCCAGCAGCTTAGAGGGAGGACTAGCGGGACCCGAGCAGTTCTTC. This encodes CASSLEGGLAGPEQFF.

The rearrangement uses TRBV29-1 and TRBJ2-3; 8 bases agree with TRBD1. The CDR3 loop spans 14 amino acids. The V and J ends lost 4 bases and 1 base, in that order; junction bases with no gene match: 4. Germline CDR1 SQVTM, CDR2 ANQGSEA. The CDR3 region has the DNA TGCAGCGTTGGAGGGACAGGAGGCACAGATACGCAGTATTTT. Protein product: CSVGGTGGTDTQYF.

CDR3 nucleotides: TGTGCCAGCAGCACAGGGGGCAATGGCTACACCTTC. Its protein product is CASSTGGNGYTF. The J gene is TRBJ1-2, the V gene TRBV28, with TRBD1 identical over 9 bases. V lost 6 bases to trimming and J lost 6 bases; unmatched junction nucleotides: 2. Germline CDR1 reads MDHEN; CDR2 reads SYDVKM. This CDR3 spans 12 amino acids.

This clone was recorded once. The chain has TRBV7-9 and TRBJ1-6; D not certain. The CDR3 covers 12 residues. V dropped 5 bases and J dropped 13 bases, with 12 bases sitting between them. Germline V gene sequence: CDR1 SEHNR, CDR2 FQNEAQ (reference sequence). CDR3 in amino acids: CASSPAGYPLHF. The CDR3 bases are TGTGCCAGCAGCCCCGCCGGGTATCCCCTCCACTTT. Complete variable domain (other parts from reference TRBV7-9 and TRBJ1-6): DTGVSQNPRHKITKRGQNVTFRCDPISEHNRLYWYRQTLGQGPEFLTYFQNEAQLEKSRLLSDRFSAERPKGSFSTLEIQRTEQGDSAMYLCASSPAGYPLHFGNGTRLTVT.

The chain recombines TRBV9 with TRBJ2-1; a possible D gene is TRBD1 (5 bases). The CDR3 has 13 residues. Germline lookup yields CDR1 SGDLS and CDR2 YYNGEE. The V and J ends lost 8 bases and 3 bases respectively, with 12 bases between them. Here the CDR3 reads CASSQGNYNEQFF. The CDR3 DNA reads as TGTGCCAGTTCTCAGGGTAACTACAATGAGCAGTTCTTC.

The CDR3 reads CATPTVPGDGYTF. As DNA, the CDR3 is TGTGCCACCCCGACCGTGCCGGGGGATGGCTACACCTTC. This sequence joins TRBV7-9 and TRBJ1-2, with a weak D call TRBD1 (5 bases). CDR1 is SEHNR and CDR2 is FQNEAQ in the germline V gene (reference sequence). V shed 10 bases and J shed 6 bases, with 18 bases lying between them. CDR3 length: 13 residues.

A word on this clone: The same CDR3 can be traced to other DNA sequences in this sample. The chain recombines TRBV5-1 with TRBJ1-6; D is possibly TRBD1 (6 bases). Trimming removed 0 bases at V and 5 bases at J, with 6 bases between. The CDR3 runs to 14 residues. Germline V CDR1 and CDR2: SGHRS, YFSETQ. CDR3 coding DNA: TGCGCCAGCAGCTTGGGACAGGATAATTCACCCCTCCACTTT. It specifies CASSLGQDNSPLHF.

V and J are TRBV28 and TRBJ1-2; 12 bases are a match to TRBD1. There are 16 residues in the CDR3. Germline loops: CDR1 MDHEN, CDR2 SYDVKM. The J segment lost 4 bases and the V segment lost 5 bases, leaving 8 bases of the junction unmatched. In DNA form, the CDR3 reads TGTGCCAGCAGTCCATGGGACAGGGGGCGATCCTATGGCTACACCTTC. Translated: CASSPWDRGRSYGYTF.

The chain is built from TRBV6-6 and TRBJ2-7; 7 nucleotides agree with TRBD1. Germline CDR1 reads MNHNY; CDR2 reads SVGAGI (reference sequence). Losses at the gene ends were 0 bases for V and 3 bases for J; bases not matched to a gene: 5. This CDR3 is built from 15 residues. CDR3 DNA sequence: TGTGCCAGCAGTTACTCGAGGGACAGCAACTACGAGCAGTACTTC. This encodes CASSYSRDSNYEQYF.

In DNA, the CDR3 is TGTGCCAGCAGTGTCAGTAGCGGGGGCCGCACAGATACGCAGTATTTT. Its protein is CASSVSSGGRTDTQYF. This chain uses TRBV6-4 with TRBJ2-3, with 9 bases aligning to TRBD2. CDR1 is MRHNA, CDR2 SNTAGT, per germline. The V gene end was trimmed by 4 bases and the J gene end by 1 base; junction bases not matched to a gene: 6. The CDR3 covers 16 residues.